This TCR beta chain is from a study of T-cell reconstitution after alpha-beta-depleted transplantation in children. This clonotype was counted a few times. The target antigen is unknown. Study findings and constraints: Approximately two months post-transplant, alpha-beta T cells reportedly originated from several hundred expanded graft clones.

The authors prepared the TCRbeta library with unique molecular identifiers. Each CDR3 protein is one row after TCRdb ran MiXCR on the PCR reads. The data hold 250,000 to 300,000 distinct CDR3 sequences, with about 9.5% observed a single time. Looked up from germline, CDR1 is KGHSH and CDR2 is LQKENI. The CDR3 consists of 13 residues. The ends lost 6 bases at V and 10 bases at J; junction bases unmatched: 9. The starting material was PBMCs, obtained before TCRalphabeta/CD19-depleted stem cell transplant. This rearrangement joins TRBV18 to TRBJ2-1, with 7 bases aligning to TRBD2. This TCR came from a boy younger than two with acute myeloid leukemia, due to receive a stem cell transplant. CDR3: CASSLGLGEEQFF. The CDR3 DNA sequence: TGTGCCAGCTCGCTCGGACTAGGCGAAGAGCAGTTCTTC.